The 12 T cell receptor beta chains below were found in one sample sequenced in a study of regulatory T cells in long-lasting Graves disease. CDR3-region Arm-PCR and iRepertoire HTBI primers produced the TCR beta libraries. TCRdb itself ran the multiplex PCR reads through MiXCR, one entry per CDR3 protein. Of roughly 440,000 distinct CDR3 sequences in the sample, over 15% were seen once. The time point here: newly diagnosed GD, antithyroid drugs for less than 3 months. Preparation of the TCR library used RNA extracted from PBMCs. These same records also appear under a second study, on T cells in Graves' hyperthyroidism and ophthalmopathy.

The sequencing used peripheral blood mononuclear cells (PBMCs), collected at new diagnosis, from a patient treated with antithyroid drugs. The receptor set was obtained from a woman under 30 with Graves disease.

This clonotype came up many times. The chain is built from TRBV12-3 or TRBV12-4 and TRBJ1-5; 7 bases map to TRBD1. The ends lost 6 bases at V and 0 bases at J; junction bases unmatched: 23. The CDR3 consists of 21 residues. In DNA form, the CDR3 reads TGTGCCAGCAGCCTCAACCCTATTCTAAGACAGGGACCCTATAGCAATCAGCCCCAGCATTTT. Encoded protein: CASSLNPILRQGPYSNQPQHF.

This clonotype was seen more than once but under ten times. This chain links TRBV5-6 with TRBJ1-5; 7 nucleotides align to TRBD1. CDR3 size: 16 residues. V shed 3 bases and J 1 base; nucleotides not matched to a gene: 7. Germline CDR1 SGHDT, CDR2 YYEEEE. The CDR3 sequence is CASSSSTGQSNQPQHF. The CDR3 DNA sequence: TGTGCCAGCAGCTCCTCCACGGGACAGAGCAATCAGCCCCAGCATTTT.

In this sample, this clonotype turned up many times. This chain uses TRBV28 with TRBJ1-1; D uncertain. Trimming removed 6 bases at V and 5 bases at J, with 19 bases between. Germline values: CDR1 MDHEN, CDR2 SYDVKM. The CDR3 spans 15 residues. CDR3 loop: CASRPSGVGRTEAFF. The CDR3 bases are TGTGCCAGCAGACCCAGCGGGGTAGGAAGGACTGAAGCTTTCTTT. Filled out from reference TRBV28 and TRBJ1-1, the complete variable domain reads DVKVTQSSRYLVKRTGEKVFLECVQDMDHENMFWYRQDPGLGLRLIYFSYDVKMKEKGDIPEGYSVSREKKERFSLILESASTNQTSMYLCASRPSGVGRTEAFFGQGTRLTVV.

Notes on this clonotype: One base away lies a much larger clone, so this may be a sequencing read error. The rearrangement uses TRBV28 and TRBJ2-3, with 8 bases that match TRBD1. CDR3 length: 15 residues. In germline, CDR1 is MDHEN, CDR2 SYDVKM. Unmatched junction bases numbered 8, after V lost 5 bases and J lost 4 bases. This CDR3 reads CASSIGTGPADTQYF. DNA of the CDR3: TGTGCCAGCAGTATTGGGACAGGCCCCGCAGATACGCAGTATTTT. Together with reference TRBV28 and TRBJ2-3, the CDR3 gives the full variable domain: DVKVTQSSRYLVKRTGEKVFLECVQDMDHENMFWYRQDPGLGLRLIYFSYDVKMKEKGDIPEGYSVSREKKERFSLILESASTNQTSMYLCASSIGTGPADTQYFGPGTRLTVL.

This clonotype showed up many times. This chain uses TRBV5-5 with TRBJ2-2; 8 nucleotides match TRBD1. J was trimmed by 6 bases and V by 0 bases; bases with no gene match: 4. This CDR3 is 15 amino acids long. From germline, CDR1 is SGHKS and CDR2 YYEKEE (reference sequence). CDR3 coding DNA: TGTGCCAGCAGCTTGGCCGGACAGGGCTCCGGGGAGCTGTTTTTT. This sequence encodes CASSLAGQGSGELFF.

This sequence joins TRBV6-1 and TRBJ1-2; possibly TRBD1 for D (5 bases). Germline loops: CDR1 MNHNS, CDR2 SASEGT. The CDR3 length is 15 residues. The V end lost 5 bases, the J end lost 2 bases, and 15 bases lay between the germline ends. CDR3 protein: CASSIYPGNNYGYTF. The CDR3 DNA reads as TGTGCCAGCAGTATCTACCCAGGGAACAACTATGGCTACACCTTC.

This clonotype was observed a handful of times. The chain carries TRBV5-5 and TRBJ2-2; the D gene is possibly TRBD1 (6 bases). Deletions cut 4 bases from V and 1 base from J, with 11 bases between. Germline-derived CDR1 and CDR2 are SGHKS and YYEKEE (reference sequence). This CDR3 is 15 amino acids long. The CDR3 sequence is CASSDRRLNTGELFF. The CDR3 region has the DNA TGTGCCAGCAGCGACAGGAGATTGAACACCGGGGAGCTGTTTTTT.

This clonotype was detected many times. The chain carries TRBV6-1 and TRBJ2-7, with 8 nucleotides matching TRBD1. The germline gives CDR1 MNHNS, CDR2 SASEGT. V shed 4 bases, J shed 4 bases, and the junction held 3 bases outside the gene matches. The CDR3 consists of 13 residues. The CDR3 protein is CASSGTGGYEQYF. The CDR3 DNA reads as TGTGCCAGCAGTGGTACAGGGGGGTACGAGCAGTACTTC.

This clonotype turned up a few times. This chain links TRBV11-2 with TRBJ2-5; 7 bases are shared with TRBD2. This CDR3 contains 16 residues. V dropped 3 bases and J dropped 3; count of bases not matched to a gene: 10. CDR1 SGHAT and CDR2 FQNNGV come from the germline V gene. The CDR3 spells CASSLGSGTTKETQYF. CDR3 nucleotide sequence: TGTGCCAGCAGCTTGGGGTCCGGGACTACTAAAGAGACCCAGTACTTC.

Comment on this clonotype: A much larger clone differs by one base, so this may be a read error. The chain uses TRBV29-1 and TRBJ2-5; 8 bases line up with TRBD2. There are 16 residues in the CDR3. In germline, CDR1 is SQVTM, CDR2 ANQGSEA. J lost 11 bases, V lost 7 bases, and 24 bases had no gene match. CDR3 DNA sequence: TGCAGCGCCTTAGGTTCCGGGACTAGGCATACCAATGAGCAGTACTTC. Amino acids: CSALGSGTRHTNEQYF.

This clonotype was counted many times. The CDR3 DNA follows: TGTGCCAGCCGACTGAGGGACAGGGGGCTTCTTATTTACGAGCAGTACTTC. The encoded protein is CASRLRDRGLLIYEQYF. The V call is TRBV28, the J call TRBJ2-7; 12 nucleotides line up with TRBD1. V lost 8 bases to trimming and J lost 4 bases; unmatched junction nucleotides: 15. Germline CDR1 is MDHEN and CDR2 is SYDVKM. The CDR3 sequence is 17 residues long.

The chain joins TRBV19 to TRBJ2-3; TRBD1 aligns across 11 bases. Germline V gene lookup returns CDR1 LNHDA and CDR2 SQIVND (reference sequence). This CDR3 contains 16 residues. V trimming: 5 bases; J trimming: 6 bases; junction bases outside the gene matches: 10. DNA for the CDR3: TGTGCCAGTAGTCCAGGGACAGGGGGTTTCGCCGATACGCAGTATTTT. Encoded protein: CASSPGTGGFADTQYF. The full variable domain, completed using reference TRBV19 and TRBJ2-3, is DGGITQSPKYLFRKEGQNVTLSCEQNLNHDAMYWYRQDPGQGLRLIYYSQIVNDFQKGDIAEGYSVSREKKESFPLTVTSAQKNPTAFYLCASSPGTGGFADTQYFGPGTRLTVL.